This is a list of T cell receptor beta chains from one sample in a study of T-cell reconstitution after alpha-beta-depleted transplantation in children. MiXCR, applied by TCRdb to the PCR reads, yields one record per CDR3 protein. The sample includes hundreds of thousands of distinct CDR3 sequences, about 10% of them seen just once. Sample: PBMCs from the stem cell graft donor, taken from the stem cell graft. Receptors originate from a human donor who donated a stem cell graft to a child with acute myeloid leukemia. CDR3s include the opening cysteine and the closing phenylalanine or tryptophan. D genes are given only for firm matches. A clone size is listed for some rows: how often the clone was seen (once, few, many), or a class if it is expanded.

DNA	CDR3	V	length	size	D	J
TGTGCCAGCAGTCCCGCAGTGGTTAATGAAAAACTGTTTTTT	CASSPAVVNEKLFF	TRBV12-3/TRBV12-4	14	NA	NA	TRBJ1-4
TGTGCCAGCAGTGCCGCCGGGCCTTCCTACGAGCAGTACTTC	CASSAAGPSYEQYF	TRBV12-3/TRBV12-4	14	many	NA	TRBJ2-7
TGTGCCAGCAGCTTCCGCTCTGGAAGAGATAGCCGCGGGACCCAGTACTTC	CASSFRSGRDSRGTQYF	TRBV7-8	17	NA	NA	TRBJ2-5
TGTGCCACCAGTGATTCGGGGGCTAGTGAAAAACTGTTTTTT	CATSDSGASEKLFF	TRBV24-1	14	many	NA	TRBJ1-4
TGTGCCAGCAGCCAGAGGGGTGAGCAGTTCTTC	CASSQRGEQFF	TRBV6-2/TRBV6-3	11	many	NA	TRBJ2-1
TGTGCCAGCAGCTTAACCTCCAGGGATTCACCCCTCCACTTT	CASSLTSRDSPLHF	TRBV11-2	14	few	NA	TRBJ1-6
TGCAGTGCTACAGGACAGTACGGCACTGAAGCTTTCTTT	CSATGQYGTEAFF	TRBV20-1	13	NA	NA	TRBJ1-1
TGTGCCAGCAGCTTGGTGGCTCGGGGCGGCTCCTACGAGCAGTACTTC	CASSLVARGGSYEQYF	TRBV5-4	16	NA	NA	TRBJ2-7
TGTGCCAGCAGCTTAGTTGGGACAGGGGGCAAAAACATTCAGTACTTC	CASSLVGTGGKNIQYF	TRBV7-2	16	many	TRBD1	TRBJ2-4
TGTGCCAGCACCCCGGAGGGGTACACCGGGGAGCTGTTTTTT	CASTPEGYTGELFF	TRBV11-3	14	many	NA	TRBJ2-2
TGCAGCGTAGCCGTTATTACTAAAACGGGGTACGAGCAGTACTTC	CSVAVITKTGYEQYF	TRBV29-1	15	NA	NA	TRBJ2-7
TGTGCCAGCAGCCCATTGGGGCAACTTAATGAAAAACTGTTTTTT	CASSPLGQLNEKLFF	TRBV7-9	15	few	NA	TRBJ1-4
TGTGCCAGCAGCTGGGACAGGGCAGCTGAAGCTTTCTTT	CASSWDRAAEAFF	TRBV7-6	13	NA	TRBD1	TRBJ1-1
TGCAGCGTTACGCCCGGGACAGGGTGGGGGAATGAGCAGTTCTTC	CSVTPGTGWGNEQFF	TRBV29-1	15	NA	TRBD1	TRBJ2-1
TGTGCCAGCAGTTTATATCCGGAGTCAGAGACCCAGTACTTC	CASSLYPESETQYF	TRBV27	14	many	NA	TRBJ2-5